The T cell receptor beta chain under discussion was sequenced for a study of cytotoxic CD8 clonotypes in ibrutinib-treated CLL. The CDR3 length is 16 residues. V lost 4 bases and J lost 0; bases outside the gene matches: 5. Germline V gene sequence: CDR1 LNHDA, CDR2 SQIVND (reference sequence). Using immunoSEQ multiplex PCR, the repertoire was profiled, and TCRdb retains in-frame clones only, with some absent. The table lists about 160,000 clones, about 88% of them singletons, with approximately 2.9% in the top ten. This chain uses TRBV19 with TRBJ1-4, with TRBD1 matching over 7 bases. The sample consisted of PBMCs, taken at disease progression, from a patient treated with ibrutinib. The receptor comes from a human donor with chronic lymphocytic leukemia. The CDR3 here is CASSRQGLATNEKLFF. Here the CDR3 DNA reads TGTGCCAGTAGTAGACAGGGCCTTGCAACTAATGAAAAACTGTTTTTT.